The 2 T cell receptor beta chains below all came from one sample that was sequenced in a study of T cell repertoires in cytomegalovirus infection. The antigens these receptors bind are not known. Each CDR3 protein is one row after TCRdb ran MiXCR on the reads. The sample has roughly 990,000 distinct CDR3 sequences, approximately 31% seen once. Sample: cultured CD8+ T cells from PBMCs, taken from culture after CMV antigen stimulation. These receptors originate from a human donor in good health (CMV status not recorded). Some clones in this sample may be carry-over from other donors' samples.

This sequence joins TRBV2 and TRBJ1-5; TRBD1 matches at 7 bases. Germline V gives CDR1 SNHLY, CDR2 FYNNEI. J was trimmed by 10 bases and V by 6 bases; bases with no gene match: 12. The CDR3 is 14 amino acids. CDR3 residues: CASSGGQPPLPQHF. The CDR3 DNA is TGTGCCAGCAGCGGGGGACAGCCCCCTCTTCCCCAGCATTTT.

The chain is built from TRBV27 and TRBJ1-5, with 7 positions matching TRBD1. The V and J ends lost 4 bases and 7 bases, in that order; junction bases with no gene match: 13. CDR3 size: 16 residues. The germline CDR1 and CDR2 sequences are MNHEY and SMNVEV (reference sequence). DNA of the CDR3: TGTGCCAGCAGTTCCTCGACTACAGGGGCAGGCCAGCCCCAGCATTTT. As protein: CASSSSTTGAGQPQHF.